The subject of this entry is one TCR beta chain. The sample is drawn from a study of cytomegalovirus exposure and HLA in healthy donors. Trimming cost V 5 bases and J 6 bases, with 12 bases left between them. The CDR3 extends over 13 amino acids. Per germline, CDR1 LNHDA and CDR2 SQIVND (reference sequence). The donors were members of the validation cohort, which comprised 120 subjects and was separate from the first cohort of roughly 700 subjects. The method was immunoSEQ multiplex PCR; TCRdb's version includes in-frame clones alone and lacks a portion of them. This table has fewer than 400,000 clones, nearly 90% appearing once.

The origin of this receptor is a man under 40 in good health and CMV-seronegative. This chain uses TRBV19 with TRBJ2-3, with a possible D match to TRBD2 (6 bases). The material sequenced was PBMCs. The CDR3 protein is CASSGTGGDTQYF. CDR3 coding DNA: TGTGCCAGTAGTGGCACTGGGGGGGATACGCAGTATTTT.